The T cell receptor beta chain described here comes from a study of response to subunit inactivated influenza vaccine (dated by TCRdb to about 2018). Background for the entire study: Deep quantitative profiling of the T cell receptor repertoire was used in the study to follow responses to a trivalent subunit inactivated influenza vaccine.

This clonotype was seen many times. Its antigen is not yet known. No clone much larger than this one lies a single base away; base qualities are absent. The paper's findings and limits, for the study overall: It was suggested by the authors that each seasonal influenza vaccination may recruit only a limited number of new T cells.

Library prep was done by RT-PCR. Instrument used: Illumina HiSeq 2500. Clones were called with MiXCR by TCRdb after fastp trimmed the public reads at Q25, and only in-frame beta chains were retained. Each CDR3 protein appears once, grouped with its most common genes and DNA. The sample records around 650,000 distinct CDR3 sequences, around 14% of which are singletons. Roughly 10% of the sample lies in the top ten. CDR1 and CDR2, looked up from the germline V gene, are LGHNA and YNFKEQ. V is clipped by 0 bases and J by 4 bases, and the sequence between their germline boundaries is 6 bases long. From its cysteine to its phenylalanine, the CDR3 spans 13 amino acids. The retained sequence is limited to the CDR3, 39 bases, with the frame set at the first base.

The source of this sequence is a man aged 50-59 years who received an inactivated influenza vaccine. Donor details come from another sample of the same person, matched by shared clones. The material was PBMCs from blood, obtained roughly 12 days after vaccination. The chain is encoded by TRBV4-2 joined to TRBJ2-5, with the D gene too uncertain to name. The sequenced DNA: TGTGCCAGCAGCCAAGAAACCGGAGAGACCCAGTACTTC. It translates as CASSQETGETQYF.